This record looks at one T cell receptor beta chain sequence and its context. Its target is unknown. This sample is part of a study of blood T cells in healthy people across ages. Primed by a sample-barcoded 5' primer and a J-beta primer mix, a second PCR proceeded for roughly 7 to 12 cycles. Sequencing of every sample gave 3 million or more CDR3-containing paired-end reads. TCRdb ran MiXCR on the 5' RACE reads and lists one entry per CDR3 protein. In the table there are approximately 2,000,000 distinct CDR3 sequences, approximately 39% of which are singletons. General study points: Among T cells, TCR beta diversity per million cells dropped roughly linearly as age rose. Both naive CD4+ cell counts and diversity were greater in long-lived donors than in aged donors.

V was shortened by 2 bases and J by 2 bases, with 17 bases between the two germline ends. The CDR3 consists of 16 residues. CDR1 SGHRS and CDR2 YFSETQ come from the germline V gene. This chain uses TRBV5-1 with TRBJ2-7; D is possibly TRBD1 (6 bases). The specimen sequenced was blood. The source of this sequence is a human donor in good health. This CDR3 is CASSLGRDTKTYEQYF. CDR3 nucleotide sequence: TGCGCCAGCAGCTTAGGCCGGGACACCAAAACCTACGAGCAGTACTTC.